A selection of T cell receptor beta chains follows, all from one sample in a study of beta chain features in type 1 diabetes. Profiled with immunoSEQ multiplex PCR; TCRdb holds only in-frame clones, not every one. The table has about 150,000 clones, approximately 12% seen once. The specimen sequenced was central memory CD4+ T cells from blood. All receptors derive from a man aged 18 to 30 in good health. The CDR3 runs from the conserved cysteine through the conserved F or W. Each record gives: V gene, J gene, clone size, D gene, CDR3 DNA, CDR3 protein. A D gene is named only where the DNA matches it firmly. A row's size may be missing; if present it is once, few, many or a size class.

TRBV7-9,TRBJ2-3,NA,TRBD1,TGTGCCAGCAGCTATACAGGGGGCACAGATACGCAGTATTTT,CASSYTGGTDTQYF
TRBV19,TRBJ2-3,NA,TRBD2,TGTGCCAGTAAACCGGGACTAGCGGGAGCATGGATCACAGATACGCAGTATTTT,CASKPGLAGAWITDTQYF
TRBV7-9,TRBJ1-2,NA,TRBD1,TGTGCCAGCAGCTCGACAGGGGATGGCTACACCTTC,CASSSTGDGYTF
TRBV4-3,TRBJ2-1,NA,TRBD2,TGCGCCAGCAGCCACGGACTAGCCATCAATGAGCAGTTCTTC,CASSHGLAINEQFF
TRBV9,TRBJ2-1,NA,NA,TGTGCCAGCAGCTCACGACAGGGAGGGAATGAGCAGTTCTTC,CASSSRQGGNEQFF
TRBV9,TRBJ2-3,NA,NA,TGTGCCAGCAGCGTAGGGAGGGCGAGTGCGCCAGATACGCAGTATTTT,CASSVGRASAPDTQYF
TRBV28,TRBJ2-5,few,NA,TGTGCCAGCAGTTTATCCGGGGGCAAAGAGACCCAGTACTTC,CASSLSGGKETQYF
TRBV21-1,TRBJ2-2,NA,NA,TGTGCCAGCAGCAAATACTCGGGTTTCAACACCGGGGAGCTGTTTTTT,CASSKYSGFNTGELFF
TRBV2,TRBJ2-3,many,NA,TGTGCCACCCGGTCTCCGAGCACAGATACGCAGTATTTT,CATRSPSTDTQYF
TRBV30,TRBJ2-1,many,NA,TGTGCCTCGATGACAGGGAGGTCGGGTGAGCAGTTCTTC,CASMTGRSGEQFF
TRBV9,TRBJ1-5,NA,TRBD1,TGTGCCAGCAGCGCTCGGGACAGGGCGGAGCAGCCCCAGCATTTT,CASSARDRAEQPQHF
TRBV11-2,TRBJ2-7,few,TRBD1,TGTGCCAGCAGCCGCCTGGACAGGAAGGGCGGCGAGCAGTACTTC,CASSRLDRKGGEQYF
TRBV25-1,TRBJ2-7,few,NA,TGTGCCAGCACTCTAAGCGAGGGACTCTACGAGCAGTACTTC,CASTLSEGLYEQYF
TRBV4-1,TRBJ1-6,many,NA,TGCGCCAGCAGCCAAGATAATAGGCAGGGGCATTCACCCCTCCACTTT,CASSQDNRQGHSPLHF
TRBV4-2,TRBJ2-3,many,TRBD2,TGTGCCAGCAGCCAGGGACTAGCGGGAGGCCGAGATACGCAGTATTTT,CASSQGLAGGRDTQYF
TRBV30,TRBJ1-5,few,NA,TGTGCCTGGAGTCCAAATAGCAATCAGCCCCAGCATTTT,CAWSPNSNQPQHF
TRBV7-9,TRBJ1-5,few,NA,TGTGCCAGCAGCCCCGATATTAGGGCAGCAAGGCATTTT,CASSPDIRAARHF
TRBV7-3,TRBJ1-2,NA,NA,TGTGCCAGCAGCCCGAAGATGACAGGAGCCGGCTACACCTTC,CASSPKMTGAGYTF
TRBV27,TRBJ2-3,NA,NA,TGTGCCAGCAGCCCTAACGGACAGAAACTCATTAATACGCAGTATTTT,CASSPNGQKLINTQYF
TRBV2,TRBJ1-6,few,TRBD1,TGTGCCAGCAGTGAGGAACGGACAGGCGTTTGGGGAATGTCACCCCTCCACTTT,CASSEERTGVWGMSPLHF
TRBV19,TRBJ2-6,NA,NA,TGTGCCAGCAAGACACTCCTCAGACCTGGGGCCAACGTCCTGACTTTC,CASKTLLRPGANVLTF
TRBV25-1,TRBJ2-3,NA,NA,TGTGCCAGCAGTGAACGGAGGGTCACAGATACGCAGTATTTT,CASSERRVTDTQYF
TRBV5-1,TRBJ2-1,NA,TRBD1,TGCGCCAGCAGCTCGGGACAGGGAAATTACAATGAGCAGTTCTTC,CASSSGQGNYNEQFF
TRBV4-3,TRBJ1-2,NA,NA,TGCGCCAGCAGCCAAGAAAACCTTGGCTACACCTTC,CASSQENLGYTF
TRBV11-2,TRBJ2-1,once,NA,TGTGCCAGCAGCTTAGAAGGATCCCATCACAATGAGCAGTTCTTC,CASSLEGSHHNEQFF
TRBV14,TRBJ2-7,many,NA,TGTGCCAGCAGCCAAGATCCAGGCAGGACCTCGAAGAGGCAGTACTTC,CASSQDPGRTSKRQYF
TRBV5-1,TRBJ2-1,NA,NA,TGCGCCAGCAGCTTGGGGCAGCTATACAATGAGCAGTTCTTC,CASSLGQLYNEQFF
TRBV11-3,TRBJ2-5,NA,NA,TGTGCCAGCAGCCCCCGGCCGGCAGAGACCCAGTACTTC,CASSPRPAETQYF
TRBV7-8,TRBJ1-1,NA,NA,TGTGCCAGCAGCCTAGACCGGAACACTGAAGCTTTCTTT,CASSLDRNTEAFF
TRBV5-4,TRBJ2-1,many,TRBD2,TGTGCCAGCAGCTTGAGGACTAGCGGCCTCAATGAGCAGTTCTTC,CASSLRTSGLNEQFF
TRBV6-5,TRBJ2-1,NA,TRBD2,TGTGCCACGCGCGGGGGGCACGCCTACAATGAGCAGTTCTTC,CATRGGHAYNEQFF
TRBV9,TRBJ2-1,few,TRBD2,TGTGCCAGCAGCCCACAGCGGGGGGGCCCCCATGAGCAGTTCTTC,CASSPQRGGPHEQFF
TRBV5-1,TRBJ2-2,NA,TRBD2,TGCGCCAGCAGCTTGGCCAATGGCGGGAGGGCCGTCACCGGGGAGCTGTTTTTT,CASSLANGGRAVTGELFF
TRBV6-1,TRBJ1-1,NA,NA,TGTGCCAGCAGGGTACTGACAGTGAACACTGAAGCTTTCTTT,CASRVLTVNTEAFF
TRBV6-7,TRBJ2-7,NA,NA,TGTGCCAACGGGTCGGTGGGCGACGAGCAGTACTTC,CANGSVGDEQYF
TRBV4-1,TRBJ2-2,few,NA,TGCGCCAGCAGTTACGGGACGACGAACACCGGGGAGCTGTTTTTT,CASSYGTTNTGELFF
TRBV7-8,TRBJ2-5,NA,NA,TGTGCCAGCAGCTTAGCCGGGACACAAGGAGAGACCCAGTACTTC,CASSLAGTQGETQYF
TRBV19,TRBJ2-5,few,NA,TGTGCCAGTAGTATACGATCAGATTCGGAGACCCAGTACTTC,CASSIRSDSETQYF
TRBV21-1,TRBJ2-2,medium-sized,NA,TGTGCCAGCAGCAAAGCGCCGCAGGGTAACGGCAGCGGGGAGCTGTTTTTT,CASSKAPQGNGSGELFF
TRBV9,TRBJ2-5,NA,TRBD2,TGTGCCAGCAGCGTAGCAGCGGGAGGACGAGAGACCCAGTACTTC,CASSVAAGGRETQYF
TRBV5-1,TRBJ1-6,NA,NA,TGCGCCAGCAGCTTGGATCCGGGAGGTCTTTCACCCCTCCACTTT,CASSLDPGGLSPLHF
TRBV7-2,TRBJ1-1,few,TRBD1,TGTGCCAGCAGGCAGGGGGCGCGGGACACTGAAGCTTTCTTT,CASRQGARDTEAFF
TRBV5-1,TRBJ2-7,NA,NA,TGCGCCAGCAGCTCGCACGGGGAGCAGTACTTC,CASSSHGEQYF
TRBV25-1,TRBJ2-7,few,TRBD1,TGTGCCAGCAGCGGAGGGACAGGGGGCTACTGCGAGCAGTACTTC,CASSGGTGGYCEQYF
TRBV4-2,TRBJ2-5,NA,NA,TGTGCCAGCAGCCAAGGTTCGCACCGAGAGACCCAGTACTTC,CASSQGSHRETQYF
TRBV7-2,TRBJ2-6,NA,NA,TGTGCCAGCAGCTTAAACTCTGGGGCCAACGTCCTGACTTTC,CASSLNSGANVLTF
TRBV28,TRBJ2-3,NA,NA,TGTGCCAGCAGCGGAGGGCTGGGCGCGACAGATACGCAGTATTTT,CASSGGLGATDTQYF
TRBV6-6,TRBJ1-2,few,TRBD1,TGTGCCAGCAGTCGGGACAGGGCCCCTAACTATGGCTACACCTTC,CASSRDRAPNYGYTF
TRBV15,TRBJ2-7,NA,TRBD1,TGTGCCAGTGCACAGGGGGGATACGAGCAGTACTTC,CASAQGGYEQYF
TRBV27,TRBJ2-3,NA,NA,TGTGCCAGCAGTTTGGGAAGCGGCAGGGGAGATACGCAGTATTTT,CASSLGSGRGDTQYF
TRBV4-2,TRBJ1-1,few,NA,TGTGCCAGCAGCCAAGAACCTAGACTGAACACTGAAGCTTTCTTT,CASSQEPRLNTEAFF
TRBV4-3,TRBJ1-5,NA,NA,TGCGCCAGCAGCCCTCAGGCTTATAGCAATCAGCCCCAGCATTTT,CASSPQAYSNQPQHF
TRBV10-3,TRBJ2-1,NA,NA,TGTGCCATCAGTGCGGGGATCAATGAGCAGTTCTTC,CAISAGINEQFF
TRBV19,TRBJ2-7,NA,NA,TGTGCCAGTAGTGCGAGTACCTACGAGCAGTACTTC,CASSASTYEQYF
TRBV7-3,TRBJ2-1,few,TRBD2,TGTGCCAGCAGCTTGGATGGGACTAGCTCCTCGAGAGGTAACAATGAGCAGTTCTTC,CASSLDGTSSSRGNNEQFF
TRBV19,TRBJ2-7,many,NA,TGTGCCAGTAGTCAGGGACGGGACACCTACGAGCAGTACTTC,CASSQGRDTYEQYF
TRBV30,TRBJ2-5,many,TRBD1,TGTGCCTGGGACAGGGGGAGCGAGACCCAGTACTTC,CAWDRGSETQYF
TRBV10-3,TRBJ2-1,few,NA,TGTGCCATCAGTGGCTTGGCGGGGAACAATGAGCAGTTCTTC,CAISGLAGNNEQFF
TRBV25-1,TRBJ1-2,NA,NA,TGTGCCAGCAGCCATACCGGGGGGCACTATGGCTACACCTTC,CASSHTGGHYGYTF
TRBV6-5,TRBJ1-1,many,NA,TGTGCCAGCATTAAGCCGGGGACCACTGAAGCTTTCTTT,CASIKPGTTEAFF